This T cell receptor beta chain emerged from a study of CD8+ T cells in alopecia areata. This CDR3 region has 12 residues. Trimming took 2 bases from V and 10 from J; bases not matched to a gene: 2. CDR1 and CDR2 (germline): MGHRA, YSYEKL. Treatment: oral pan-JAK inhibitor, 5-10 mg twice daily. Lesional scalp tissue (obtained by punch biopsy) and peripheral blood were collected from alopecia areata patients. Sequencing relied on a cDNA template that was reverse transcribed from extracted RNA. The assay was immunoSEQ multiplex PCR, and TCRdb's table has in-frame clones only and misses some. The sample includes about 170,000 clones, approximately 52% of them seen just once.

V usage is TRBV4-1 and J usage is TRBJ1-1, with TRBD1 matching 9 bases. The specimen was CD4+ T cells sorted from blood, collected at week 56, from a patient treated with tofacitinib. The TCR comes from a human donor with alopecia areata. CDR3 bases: TGCGCCAGCAGCCAAACAGGGGGCGTAGCTTTCTTT. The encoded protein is CASSQTGGVAFF.